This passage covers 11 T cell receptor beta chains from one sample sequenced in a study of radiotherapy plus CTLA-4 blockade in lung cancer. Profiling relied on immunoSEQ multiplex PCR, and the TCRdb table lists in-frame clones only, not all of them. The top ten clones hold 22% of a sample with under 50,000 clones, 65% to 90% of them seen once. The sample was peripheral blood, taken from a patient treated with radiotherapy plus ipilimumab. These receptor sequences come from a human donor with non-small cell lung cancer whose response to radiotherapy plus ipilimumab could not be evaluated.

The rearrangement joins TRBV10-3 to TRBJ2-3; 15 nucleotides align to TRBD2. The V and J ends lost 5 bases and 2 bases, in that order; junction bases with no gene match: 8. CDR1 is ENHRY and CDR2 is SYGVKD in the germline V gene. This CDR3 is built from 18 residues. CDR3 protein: CAISPGTSGGTVTDTQYF. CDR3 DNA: TGTGCCATCAGTCCAGGGACTAGCGGGGGGACCGTCACAGATACGCAGTATTTT.

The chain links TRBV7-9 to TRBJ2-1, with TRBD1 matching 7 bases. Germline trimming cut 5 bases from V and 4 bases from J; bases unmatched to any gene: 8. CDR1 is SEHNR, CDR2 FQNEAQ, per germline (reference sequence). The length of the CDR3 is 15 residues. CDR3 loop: CASSQMTGTYNEQFF. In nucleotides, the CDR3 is TGTGCCAGCAGCCAAATGACAGGGACGTACAATGAGCAGTTCTTC.

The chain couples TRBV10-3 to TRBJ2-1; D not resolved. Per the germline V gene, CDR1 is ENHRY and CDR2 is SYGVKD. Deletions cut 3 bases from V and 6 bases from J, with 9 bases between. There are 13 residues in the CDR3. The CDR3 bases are TGTGCCATCAGTGATTTTGATAGCAATGAGCAGTTCTTC. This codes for CAISDFDSNEQFF.

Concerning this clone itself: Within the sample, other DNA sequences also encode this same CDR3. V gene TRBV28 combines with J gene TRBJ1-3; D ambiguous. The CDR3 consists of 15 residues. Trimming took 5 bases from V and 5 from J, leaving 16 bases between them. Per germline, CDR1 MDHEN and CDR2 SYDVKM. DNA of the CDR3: TGTGCCAGCAGTAAGAATGACGCAGGAAGAAACACCATATATTTT. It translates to CASSKNDAGRNTIYF.

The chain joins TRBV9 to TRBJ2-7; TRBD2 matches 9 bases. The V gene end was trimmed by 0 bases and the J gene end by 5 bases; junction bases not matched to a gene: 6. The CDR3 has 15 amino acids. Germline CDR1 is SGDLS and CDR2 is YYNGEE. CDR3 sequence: CASSVDSGRVNEQYF. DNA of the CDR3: TGTGCCAGCAGCGTAGATAGCGGGAGAGTGAACGAGCAGTACTTC.

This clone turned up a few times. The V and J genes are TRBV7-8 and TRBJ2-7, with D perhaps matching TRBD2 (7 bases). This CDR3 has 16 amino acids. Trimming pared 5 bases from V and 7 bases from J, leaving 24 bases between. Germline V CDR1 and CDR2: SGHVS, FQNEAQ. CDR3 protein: CASSPRIIRGGWEQYF. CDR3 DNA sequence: TGTGCCAGCAGCCCTCGCATAATTAGGGGGGGGTGGGAGCAGTACTTC. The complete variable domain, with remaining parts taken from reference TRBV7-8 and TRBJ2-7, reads GAGVSQSPRYKVAKRGQDVALRCDPISGHVSLFWYQQALGQGPEFLTYFQNEAQLDKSGLPSDRFFAERPEGSVSTLKIQRTQQEDSAVYLCASSPRIIRGGWEQYFGPGTRLTVT.

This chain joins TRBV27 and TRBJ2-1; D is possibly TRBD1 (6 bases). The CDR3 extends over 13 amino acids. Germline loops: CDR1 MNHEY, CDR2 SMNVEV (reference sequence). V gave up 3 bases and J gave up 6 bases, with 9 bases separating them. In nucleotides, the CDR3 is TGTGCCAGCAGTTTCTTGACAGGCAATGAGCAGTTCTTC. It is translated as CASSFLTGNEQFF.

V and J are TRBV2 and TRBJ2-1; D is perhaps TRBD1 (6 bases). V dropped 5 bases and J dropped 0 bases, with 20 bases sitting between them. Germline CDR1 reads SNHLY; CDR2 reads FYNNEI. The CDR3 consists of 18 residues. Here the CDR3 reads CASSPRGGLLLSYNEQFF. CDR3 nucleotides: TGTGCCAGCAGTCCCAGAGGGGGTCTATTACTCTCCTACAATGAGCAGTTCTTC. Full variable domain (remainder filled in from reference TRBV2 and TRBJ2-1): EPEVTQTPSHQVTQMGQEVILRCVPISNHLYFYWYRQILGQKVEFLVSFYNNEISEKSEIFDDQFSVERPDGSNFTLKIRSTKLEDSAMYFCASSPRGGLLLSYNEQFFGPGTRLTVL.

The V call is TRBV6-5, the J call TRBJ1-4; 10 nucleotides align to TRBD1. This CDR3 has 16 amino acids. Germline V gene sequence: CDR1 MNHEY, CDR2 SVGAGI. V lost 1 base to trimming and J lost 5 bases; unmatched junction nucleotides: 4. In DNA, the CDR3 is TGTGCCAGCAGTTACTTTCGGACAGGGGGGAATGAAAAACTGTTTTTT. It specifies CASSYFRTGGNEKLFF.

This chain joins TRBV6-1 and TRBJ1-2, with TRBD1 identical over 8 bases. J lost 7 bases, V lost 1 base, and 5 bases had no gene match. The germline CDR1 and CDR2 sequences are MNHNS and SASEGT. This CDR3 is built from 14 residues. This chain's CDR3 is CASSEDLDRAGYTF. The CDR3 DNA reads TGTGCCAGCAGTGAAGATTTGGACAGGGCTGGCTACACCTTC.

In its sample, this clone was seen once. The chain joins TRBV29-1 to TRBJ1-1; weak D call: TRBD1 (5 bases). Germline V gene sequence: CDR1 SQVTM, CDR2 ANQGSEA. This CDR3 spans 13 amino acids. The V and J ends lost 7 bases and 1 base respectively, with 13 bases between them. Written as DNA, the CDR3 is TGCAGCGGTAGGGGAAGGCGGAACACTGAAGCTTTCTTT. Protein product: CSGRGRRNTEAFF.